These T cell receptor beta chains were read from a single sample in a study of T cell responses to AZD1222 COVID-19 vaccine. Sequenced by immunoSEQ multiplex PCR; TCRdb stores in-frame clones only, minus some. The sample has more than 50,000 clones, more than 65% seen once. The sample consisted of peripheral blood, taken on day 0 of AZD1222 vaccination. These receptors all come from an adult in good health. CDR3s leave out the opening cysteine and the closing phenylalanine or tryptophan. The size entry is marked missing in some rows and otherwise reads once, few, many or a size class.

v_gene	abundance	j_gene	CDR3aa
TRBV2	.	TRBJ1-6	ASRGVDYNSPLH
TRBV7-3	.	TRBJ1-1	ASSLNSPGAGTEAF
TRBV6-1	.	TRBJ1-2	ASSESGLGGAHGYGYT
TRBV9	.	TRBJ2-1	ASSRTAGADYNEQF
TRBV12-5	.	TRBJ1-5	ASGPTRQGVRRALDQPQH
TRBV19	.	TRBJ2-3	ATRAQGTDTQY
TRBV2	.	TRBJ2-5	ASSEQGNQETQY
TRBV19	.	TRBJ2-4	ASSIHSLGENIQY
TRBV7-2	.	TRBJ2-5	ASSSLAGGRFIETQY
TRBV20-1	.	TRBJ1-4	SASRDANEKLF
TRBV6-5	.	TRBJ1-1	ASSYSVGNTEAF
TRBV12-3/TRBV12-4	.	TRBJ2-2	ASSFTGELF
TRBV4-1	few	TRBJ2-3	ASSQETSGSYTQY
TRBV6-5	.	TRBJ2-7	ASSYSQTGASYEQY
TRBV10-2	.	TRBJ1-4	ATREDEKLF
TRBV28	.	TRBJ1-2	ATQQHPGAVGYT
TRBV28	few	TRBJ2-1	ASSSRQGLADEQF
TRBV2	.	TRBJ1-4	ASSDWQSNEKLF
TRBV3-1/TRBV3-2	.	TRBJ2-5	ASSPSSVTAQY
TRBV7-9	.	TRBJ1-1	ASSVQNTEAF
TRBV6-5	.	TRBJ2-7	ASSKGPFYEQY
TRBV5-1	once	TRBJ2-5	ASSLGREKTQY
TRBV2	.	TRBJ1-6	ASSGEVDSPLH
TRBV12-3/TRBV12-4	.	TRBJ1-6	ASSTTGNSPLH
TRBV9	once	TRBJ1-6	ASSAVSSYNSPLH
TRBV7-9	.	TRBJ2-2	ASRLDGTGELF
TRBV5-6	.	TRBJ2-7	ASSLGDRGSYEQY
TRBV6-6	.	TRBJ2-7	ASSTTIYEQY
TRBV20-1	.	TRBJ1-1	IKASGTEAF
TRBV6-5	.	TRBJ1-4	ASGRRGGDYEKLF
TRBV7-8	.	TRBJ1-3	ASSLGQPGSGNTIY
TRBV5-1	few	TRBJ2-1	ASSLGGYYEQF
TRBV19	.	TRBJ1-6	ASSIRQGNSPLH
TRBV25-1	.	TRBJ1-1	ASSPLRGEAF
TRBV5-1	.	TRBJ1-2	ASSRALWEHGYT
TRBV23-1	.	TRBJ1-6	ASRPNREGGPYNSPLH
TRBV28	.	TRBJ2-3	ASSPYTDTQY
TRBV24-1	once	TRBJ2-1	ATSDKQGAVEQF
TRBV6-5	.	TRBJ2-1	ASSSLGAGESEQF
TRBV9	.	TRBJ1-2	ASSVGGLDHYGYT
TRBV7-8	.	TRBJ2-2	ASSLAHNGELF
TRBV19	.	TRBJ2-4	ASSASTSPTPNIQY
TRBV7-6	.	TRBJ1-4	ASSGSGGPSEKLF
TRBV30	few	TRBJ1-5	AWSVYRENQPQH
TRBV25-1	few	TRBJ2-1	ASSKAVGYNEQF
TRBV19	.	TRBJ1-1	ASTRGDRQNTEAF
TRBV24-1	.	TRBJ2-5	ATSDPRDRGRKETQY
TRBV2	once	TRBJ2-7	ASSLTPRTSGNEQY
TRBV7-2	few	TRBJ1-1	ASSSPGGTSMNTEAF
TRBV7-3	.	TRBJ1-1	ASSLQGNTEAF
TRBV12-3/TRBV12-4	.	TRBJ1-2	ASSPAADYGYT
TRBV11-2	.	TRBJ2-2	ASSLVTGDTGELF
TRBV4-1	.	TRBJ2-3	ASSQERLAGSTDTQY
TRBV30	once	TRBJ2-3	AWSRTGGGSDTQY
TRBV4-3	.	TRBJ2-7	ASSQRLAGGEQY
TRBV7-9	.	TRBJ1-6	ASSGGSYNSPLH
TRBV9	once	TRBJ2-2	ASSARGTGTVAGELF
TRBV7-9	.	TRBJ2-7	ASSLTGITYEQY
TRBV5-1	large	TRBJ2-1	ASSFGQEQF